These 4 T cell receptor beta chains were sequenced from one sample in a study of pediatric ulcerative colitis. The protocol was immunoSEQ multiplex PCR, while the TCRdb copy is restricted to in-frame clones and leaves out a portion. The table includes 35,000 or so clones, roughly 73% detected once. The rectum was sampled with one to two pinch biopsies at colonoscopy. The sample was gut tissue. The receptors originated from a boy aged 5-17 years with moderate ulcerative colitis.

V is TRBV11-2 and J is TRBJ1-6; 7 bases fit TRBD1. The germline V gene encodes CDR1 SGHAT and CDR2 FQNNGV. V shed 5 bases and J 7 bases; nucleotides not matched to a gene: 5. The CDR3 extends over 14 amino acids. The CDR3 loop reads CASSLTGNNSPLHF. CDR3 nucleotide sequence: TGTGCCAGCAGCCTGACAGGGAACAATTCACCCCTCCACTTT.

The chain joins TRBV7-2 to TRBJ2-5; tentative D call: TRBD2 (6 bases). This CDR3 region has 16 residues. Trimming stripped 5 bases from V and 1 base from J, with 17 bases between. Germline V gene sequence: CDR1 SGHTA, CDR2 FQGNSA. CDR3 in DNA: TGTGCCAGCAGCCCTCCGGGACTCGGGCCCCAAGAGACCCAGTACTTC. This translates into CASSPPGLGPQETQYF.

The rearrangement uses TRBV27 and TRBJ2-1, with a possible D match to TRBD1 (5 bases). The CDR3 spans 14 residues. Between the trimmed V and J ends, which lost 5 bases and 6 bases, there was a span of 14 bases. The germline V gene encodes CDR1 MNHEY and CDR2 SMNVEV (reference sequence). The CDR3 nucleotides read TGTGCCAGCAGTATCAGGGAATCACGCAATGAGCAGTTCTTC. Translated: CASSIRESRNEQFF.

The V and J genes are TRBV7-8 and TRBJ2-3; D perhaps matches TRBD1 (5 bases). There are 17 residues in the CDR3. Germline loops: CDR1 SGHVS, CDR2 FQNEAQ. Trimming pared 5 bases from V and 1 base from J, leaving 19 bases between. CDR3 sequence: CASSRNSETAGTDTQYF. The CDR3 DNA reads TGTGCCAGCAGCCGAAATTCGGAGACAGCCGGCACAGATACGCAGTATTTT.